This TCR beta chain was profiled in a study of blood T cell repertoires in COVID-19. Study in general: Samples of COVID-19 (acute and convalescent) were obtained from the United States, Italy and Spain. PBMCs, B-cell-depleted T cells, or T cells were the source of the cDNA or gDNA that made up the material.

The CDR3 is made up of 15 amino acids. The V gene's germline CDR1 is SGHRS and CDR2 YFSETQ. V trimming: 2 bases; J trimming: 4 bases; junction bases outside the gene matches: 8. Authors' data handling: For nucleated cells, counts were estimated from reference gene primer amplification. The assay was immunoSEQ multiplex PCR, and TCRdb's table has in-frame clones only and misses some. The V and J calls and clone size come from that table; D and trimming were worked out from the DNA. Of 140,000 or so clones listed, roughly nine tenths are singletons. The origin of this receptor is a woman aged 55-70 years with active COVID-19. The rearrangement uses TRBV5-1 and TRBJ1-2, with 7 bases aligning to TRBD1. Sequencing was done on a sample of peripheral blood. CDR3 DNA sequence: TGCGCCAGCAGCTTTGGGGCAGGGGGAGGCTATGGCTACACCTTC. Protein: CASSFGAGGGYGYTF.